This entry lists 20 T cell receptor beta chains sequenced from one sample in a study of a mutant IDH1 vaccine in newly diagnosed glioma. Some clones are missing from TCRdb's copy, which holds only in-frame ones; the method was immunoSEQ multiplex PCR. The profile shows about 96,000 clones, about 80% of them singletons. Time point denoted: baseline, week 1 (first vaccination visit). Treatment defined: pre-vaccination baseline after standard-of-care therapy. This specimen was PBMCs, taken from a glioma patient treated with radiotherapy, temozolomide or both. These receptors originate from a man aged 40-49 years with glioma.

This clone came up once. The chain has TRBV7-8 and TRBJ2-7; perhaps D is TRBD1 or TRBD2 (6 bases each). Germline-derived CDR1 and CDR2 are SGHVS and FQNEAQ. The CDR3 sequence is 14 residues long. Trimming left V 5 bases short and J 7 bases short, with 18 bases between. The CDR3 reads CASSLRGPMREQYF. The CDR3 DNA reads as TGTGCCAGCAGCCTCCGGGGGCCCATGAGAGAGCAGTACTTC.

The V gene is TRBV7-8, the J gene TRBJ2-1; D remains ambiguous. Trimming removed 5 bases at V and 1 base at J, with 6 bases between. Germline V lookup: CDR1 SGHVS, CDR2 FQNEAQ. CDR3 size: 13 residues. This CDR3 reads CASSRLSYNEQFF. The CDR3 DNA reads TGTGCCAGCAGCCGGTTATCCTACAATGAGCAGTTCTTC.

CDR3 loop: CASSRDRGSGNTIYF. The CDR3 DNA reads as TGCGCCAGCAGCAGGGACAGGGGCTCTGGAAACACCATATATTTT. The chain is built from TRBV5-1 and TRBJ1-3; 10 bases fit TRBD1. V trimming: 4 bases; J trimming: 0 bases; junction bases outside the gene matches: 1. This CDR3 is built from 15 residues. Germline V lookup: CDR1 SGHRS, CDR2 YFSETQ.

The rearrangement uses TRBV11-2 and TRBJ1-2, with TRBD1 as a possible D gene (5 bases). The CDR3 consists of 14 residues. CDR1 and CDR2 (germline): SGHAT, FQNNGV. Trimming cost V 0 bases and J 7 bases, with 12 bases left between them. DNA of the CDR3: TGTGCCAGCAGCTTAGACGGCAGGGTTCGTGGCTACACCTTC. Translated, it gives CASSLDGRVRGYTF.

V is TRBV5-4 and J is TRBJ2-5; D may be TRBD2 (6 bases). The CDR3 totals 14 residues. CDR1 is SGHNT and CDR2 is YYREEE in the germline V gene (reference sequence). The V gene lost 4 bases and the J gene lost 5 bases, with 15 bases spanning the gap. The CDR3 region is CASSPGGVGETQYF. The DNA for the CDR3 is TGTGCCAGCAGCCCCGGCGGGGTGGGGGAGACCCAGTACTTC.

The gene calls are TRBV29-1 and TRBJ2-1; D is unclear. V was clipped by 5 bases and J by 4 bases, with 9 bases between them. The CDR3 loop spans 12 amino acids. Per the germline V gene, CDR1 is SQVTM and CDR2 is ANQGSEA. CDR3 protein: CSVRQQYNEQFF. The CDR3 bases are TGCAGCGTTCGTCAACAGTACAATGAGCAGTTCTTC.

The gene calls are TRBV5-8 and TRBJ1-1, with D maybe TRBD1 (5 bases). In germline, CDR1 is SGHTS, CDR2 YDEGEE. Trimming stripped 3 bases from V and 1 base from J, with 10 bases between. CDR3 length equals 14 residues. The CDR3 nucleotides read TGTGCCAGCAGCTGGGGGGTGGAGAACACTGAAGCTTTCTTT. This codes for CASSWGVENTEAFF.

The CDR3 sequence: CASSWAQANTGELFF. CDR3 bases: TGCGCCAGCAGTTGGGCACAGGCGAACACCGGGGAGCTGTTTTTT. The chain carries TRBV5-1 and TRBJ2-2; D might be TRBD1 (5 bases). Trimming cost V 5 bases and J 0 bases, with 11 bases left between them. Germline V gives CDR1 SGHRS, CDR2 YFSETQ. This CDR3 contains 15 residues.

This chain connects TRBV2 to TRBJ1-2; no firm D call. Trimming pared 7 bases from V and 5 bases from J, leaving 14 bases between. CDR1 is SNHLY, CDR2 FYNNEI, per germline. This CDR3 has 13 residues. For the CDR3, the DNA is TGTGCCAGCATTGAGAGGGCTGGATATGGCTACACCTTC. Residues: CASIERAGYGYTF.

This chain links TRBV27 with TRBJ2-7; 9 nucleotides match TRBD2. Germline values: CDR1 MNHEY, CDR2 SMNVEV (reference sequence). The CDR3 totals 13 residues. V gave up 6 bases and J gave up 5 bases; unmatched junction bases: 5. The CDR3 protein is CASRVAGENEQYF. As DNA, the CDR3 is TGTGCCAGCAGGGTAGCGGGAGAAAACGAGCAGTACTTC.

The chain recombines TRBV6-6 with TRBJ1-5; D is perhaps TRBD1 (5 bases). The germline V gene has CDR1 MNHNY and CDR2 SVGAGI (reference sequence). This CDR3 is built from 14 residues. Trimming pared 6 bases from V and 6 bases from J, leaving 15 bases between. This chain's CDR3 is CASRGGQGGQPQHF. The CDR3 region has the DNA TGTGCCAGCAGGGGGGGTCAGGGAGGTCAGCCCCAGCATTTT.

A remark on this clone: The same CDR3 can be traced to other DNA sequences in this sample. The rearrangement uses TRBV6-5 and TRBJ2-5, with 10 bases aligning to TRBD2. Trimming cost V 4 bases and J 1 base; bases outside gene matches: 3. Germline V gives CDR1 MNHEY, CDR2 SVGAGI. The CDR3 is 15 amino acids. As DNA, the CDR3 is TGTGCCAGCAGTTCTACTAGCGGGACCCAAGAGACCCAGTACTTC. Translating it yields CASSSTSGTQETQYF.

This clone was counted at least ten times. At one end the junction does not follow the germline gene, possibly because of a read error. The V and J genes are TRBV7-7 and TRBJ2-5, with D possibly called TRBD1 or TRBD2 (5 bases each). Germline V lookup: CDR1 SSHAT, CDR2 FNYEAQ (reference sequence). There are 15 residues in the CDR3. CDR3 residues: CASSQTGTGKETQYF. CDR3 nucleotide sequence: TGTGCTAGCAGCCAAACCGGGACGGGAAAAGAGACCCAGTACTTC. Drawing the rest from reference TRBV7-7 and TRBJ2-5, the complete variable domain is GAGVSQSPRYKVTKRGQDVTLRCDPISSHATLYWYQQALGQGPEFLTYFNYEAQPDKSGLPSDRFSAERPEGSISTLTIQRTEQRDSAMYRCASSQTGTGKETQYFGPGTRLLVL.

Turning to this clone: Since the CDR3 does not end with the conserved phenylalanine or tryptophan, this likely comes from a read error. V and J are TRBV4-3 and TRBJ1-2; D remains unclear. Germline CDR1 LGHNA, CDR2 YSLEER. Between the trimmed V and J ends, which lost 0 bases and 8 bases, there was a span of 10 bases. This CDR3 contains 13 residues. The CDR3 DNA follows: TGCGCCAGCAGCCAAGATGGCCCTTGGGGCTACACCCTC. Residues: CASSQDGPWGYTL.

The chain employs TRBV7-6 and TRBJ2-3; 14 bases fit TRBD2. Germline lookup yields CDR1 SGHVS and CDR2 FNYEAQ. With V trimmed by 1 base and J by 5 bases, 2 bases remained unmatched. The CDR3 has 16 residues. The DNA for the CDR3 is TGTGCCAGCAGCTTAGGGACTAGCGGGAGGTTAGATACGCAGTATTTT. It yields the protein CASSLGTSGRLDTQYF.

V is TRBV15 and J is TRBJ1-1; D uncertain. Germline V gives CDR1 LNHNV, CDR2 YYDKDF (reference sequence). Trimming pared 5 bases from V and 0 bases from J, leaving 10 bases between. The CDR3 has 14 residues. This CDR3 reads CATSEEPVNTEAFF. DNA of the CDR3: TGTGCCACCAGCGAAGAACCCGTGAACACTGAAGCTTTCTTT. Combining the CDR3 with reference TRBV15 and TRBJ1-1 gives the whole variable domain DAMVIQNPRYQVTQFGKPVTLSCSQTLNHNVMYWYQQKSSQAPKLLFHYYDKDFNNEADTPDNFQSRRPNTSFCFLDIRSPGLGDTAMYLCATSEEPVNTEAFFGQGTRLTVV.

This chain connects TRBV5-1 to TRBJ2-7; perhaps TRBD1 as D (5 bases). The CDR3 loop spans 12 amino acids. Trimming left V 3 bases short and J 3 bases short, with 7 bases between. Germline CDR1 reads SGHRS; CDR2 reads YFSETQ. The CDR3, as DNA: TGCGCCAGCAGCTCTACAGGCTACGAGCAGTACTTC. Amino acid sequence: CASSSTGYEQYF.

The chain links TRBV11-3 to TRBJ2-5; 8 positions agree with TRBD2. CDR1 is SGHNT and CDR2 is YENEEA in the germline V gene. The junction had 4 bases not matched to a gene; V was cut back by 5 bases and J by 5 bases. The length of the CDR3 is 13 residues. The CDR3 loop reads CASSPGGRETQYF. CDR3 in DNA: TGTGCCAGCAGCCCGGGGGGGCGGGAGACCCAGTACTTC.

The gene calls are TRBV7-2 and TRBJ2-1, with 8 bases identical to TRBD2. The CDR3 is made up of 17 amino acids. Trimming at V came to 2 bases and at J to 0 bases, leaving 6 bases not matched to a gene. CDR1 and CDR2 (germline): SGHTA, FQGNSA. In DNA, the CDR3 is TGTGCCAGCAGCTTATTTCCGGGAGGGAGCTCCTACAATGAGCAGTTCTTC. Its translation: CASSLFPGGSSYNEQFF.

V gene TRBV28 combines with J gene TRBJ2-5; D is uncertain. Trimming pared 2 bases from V and 6 bases from J, leaving 4 bases between. The germline gives CDR1 MDHEN, CDR2 SYDVKM. This CDR3 region has 11 residues. CDR3 residues: CASSLAQTQYF. Here the CDR3 DNA reads TGTGCCAGCAGTTTAGCGCAGACCCAGTACTTC.